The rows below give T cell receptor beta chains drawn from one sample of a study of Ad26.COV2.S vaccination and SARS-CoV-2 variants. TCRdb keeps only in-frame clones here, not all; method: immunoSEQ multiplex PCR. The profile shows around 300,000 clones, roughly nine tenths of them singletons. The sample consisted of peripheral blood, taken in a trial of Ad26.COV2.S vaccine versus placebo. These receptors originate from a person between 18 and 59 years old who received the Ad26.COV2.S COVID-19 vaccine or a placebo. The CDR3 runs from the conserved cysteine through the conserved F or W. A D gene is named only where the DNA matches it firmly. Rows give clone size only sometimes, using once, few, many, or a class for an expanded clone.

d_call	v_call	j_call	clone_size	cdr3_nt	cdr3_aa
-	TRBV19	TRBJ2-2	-	TGTGCCAGTCTGGCAGGGCCAACCTACACTAGGGAGCTGTTTTTT	CASLAGPTYTRELFF
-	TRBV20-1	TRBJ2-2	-	TGCAGTGCAAATGCGGGCGGGGAGCTGTTTTTT	CSANAGGELFF
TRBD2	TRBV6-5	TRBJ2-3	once	TGTGCCAGCAGTTCTTTAGCGGGGAGCACAGATACGCAGTATTTT	CASSSLAGSTDTQYF
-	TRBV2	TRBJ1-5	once	TGTGCCAGCAGTGACGGAAACAGGAGCAATCAGCCCCAGCATTTT	CASSDGNRSNQPQHF
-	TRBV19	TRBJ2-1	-	TGTGCCAGTATACCAGGGCCGGGAGACAATGAGCAGTTCTTC	CASIPGPGDNEQFF
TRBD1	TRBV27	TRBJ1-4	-	TGTGCCAGCAGTTTTAACCCTGGACAGGGAGTTGAAAAACTGTTTTTT	CASSFNPGQGVEKLFF
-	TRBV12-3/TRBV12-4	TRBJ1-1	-	TGTGCCAGCATCAACAGGGTGAACACTGAAGCTTTCTTT	CASINRVNTEAFF
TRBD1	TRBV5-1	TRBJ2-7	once	TGCGCCAGCAGCTCTCGGGGACAGGGGGACTCCTACGAGCAGTACTTC	CASSSRGQGDSYEQYF
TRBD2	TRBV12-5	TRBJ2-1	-	TGTGCTAGTGGTTCTGGACTAGCGGGATACAATGAGCAGTTCTTC	CASGSGLAGYNEQFF
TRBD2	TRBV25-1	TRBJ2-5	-	TGTGCCAGCAGTGGACTAGCGGGGGAAACCCAAGAGACCCAGTACTTC	CASSGLAGETQETQYF
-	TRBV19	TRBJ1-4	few	TGTGCCAGCAAGCGGGGCGAGATTGAAAAACTGTTTTTT	CASKRGEIEKLFF
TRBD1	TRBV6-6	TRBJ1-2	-	TGTGCCAGCAGCTACGACAGGGGGACCTATGGCTACACCTTC	CASSYDRGTYGYTF
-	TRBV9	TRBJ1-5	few	TGTGCCAGCAGCGTAGGGATAGGAAATCAGCCCCAGCATTTT	CASSVGIGNQPQHF
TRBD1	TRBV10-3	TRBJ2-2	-	TGTGCCATCAGTGAGAGACAGGGAGAGACCGGGGAGCTGTTTTTT	CAISERQGETGELFF
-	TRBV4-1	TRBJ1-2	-	TGCGCCAGCAGCCAAGAGGGCAGGGCCCAGGGCTACACCTTC	CASSQEGRAQGYTF
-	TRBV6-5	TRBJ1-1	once	TGTGCCAGCAGACACTCACGTCAGGGTAACACTGAAGCTTTCTTT	CASRHSRQGNTEAFF
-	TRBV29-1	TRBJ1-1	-	TGCAGCGCCTGGGGGGGATCCACTGAAGCTTTCTTT	CSAWGGSTEAFF
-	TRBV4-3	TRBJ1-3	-	TGCGCCAGCAGCCAAGAGGTTGTGTGGAGTTCTTCGGGAAACACCATATATTTT	CASSQEVVWSSSGNTIYF
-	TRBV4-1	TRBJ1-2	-	TGCGCCAGCAGCCAAGGGAATCCACTCAGTGGTCCCTATGGCTACACCTTC	CASSQGNPLSGPYGYTF
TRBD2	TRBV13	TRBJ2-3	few	TGTGCCAGCAGTCTAGGGACTAGCGGGAGCACAGATACGCAGTATTTT	CASSLGTSGSTDTQYF
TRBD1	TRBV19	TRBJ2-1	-	TGTGCCAGTAGCCTTGGGACAGGGAATGAGCAGTTCTTC	CASSLGTGNEQFF
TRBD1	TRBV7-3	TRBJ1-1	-	TGTGCCAGCAGCTTGGGACAGTTGAACACTGAAGCTTTCTTT	CASSLGQLNTEAFF
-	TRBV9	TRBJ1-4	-	TGTGCCAGCAGCGTAGTAGGGACCCATAATGAAAAACTGTTTTTT	CASSVVGTHNEKLFF
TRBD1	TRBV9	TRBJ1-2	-	TGTGCCAGCAGCGTCCGAAACTCGGGACAGGGGGCCTATGGCTACACCTTC	CASSVRNSGQGAYGYTF
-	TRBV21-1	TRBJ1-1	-	TGTGCCAGCAGCTACCTTCACAGGGGTGCTGAAGCTTTCTTT	CASSYLHRGAEAFF
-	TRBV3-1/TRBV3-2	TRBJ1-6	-	TGTGCCAGCAGCCAAGAAGGACCCCAAAATTCACCCCTCCACTTT	CASSQEGPQNSPLHF
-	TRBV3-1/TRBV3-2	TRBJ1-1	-	TGTGCCAGCAGCCAAGCAGTGAACACTGAAGCTTTCTTT	CASSQAVNTEAFF
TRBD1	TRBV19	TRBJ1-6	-	TGTGCCAGTAGTATAGATCAAATAAGGCAGGGGGAGAGGCCCCTCCACTTT	CASSIDQIRQGERPLHF
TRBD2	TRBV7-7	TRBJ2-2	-	TGTGCCAGCAGCCTACTAGCGGGAGGGGATGGGGAGCTGTTTTTT	CASSLLAGGDGELFF
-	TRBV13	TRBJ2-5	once	TGTGCCAGCAGCTTCACCGGGGAGACCCAGTACTTC	CASSFTGETQYF
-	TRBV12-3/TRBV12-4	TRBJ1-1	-	TGTGCCAGCAGTCTCACGACTGAAGCTTTCTTT	CASSLTTEAFF
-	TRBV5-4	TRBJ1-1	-	TGTGCCAGCAGCGTGAACAAAGGAGCTTTCTTT	CASSVNKGAFF
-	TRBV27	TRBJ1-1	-	TGTGCCAGCACCTCCATGGGAGGGCCGGACACTGAAGCTTTCTTT	CASTSMGGPDTEAFF
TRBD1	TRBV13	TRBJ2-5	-	TGTGCCAGCAGCTTAAGACAGGGGGGAGAGACCCAGTACTTC	CASSLRQGGETQYF
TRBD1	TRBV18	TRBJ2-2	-	TGTGCCAGCTCAAATTTCGCCGGGACAGGGAATCCCGGGGAGCTGTTTTTT	CASSNFAGTGNPGELFF
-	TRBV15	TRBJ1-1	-	TGTGCCACCAGCAGAGACCGGTCTCAAGGGGAAGGTACTGAAGCTTTCTTT	CATSRDRSQGEGTEAFF
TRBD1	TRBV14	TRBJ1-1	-	TGTGCCAGCAGCCAAGAGGGGACAGTATACACTGAAGCTTTCTTT	CASSQEGTVYTEAFF
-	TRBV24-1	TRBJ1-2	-	TGTGCCACCAGTGATGTGAGTAGAACCTATGGCTACACCTTC	CATSDVSRTYGYTF
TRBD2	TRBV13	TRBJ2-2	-	TGTGCCAGCGGACTAGCGGAGAACACCGGGGAGCTGTTTTTT	CASGLAENTGELFF
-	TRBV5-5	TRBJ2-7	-	TGTGCCAGCCACCAGGAGAGCGAGCAGTACTTC	CASHQESEQYF
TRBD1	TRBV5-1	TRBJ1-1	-	TGCGCCAGCAGCACGCGACCCGGGAGGGGGCCCGAGACTGAAGCTTTCTTT	CASSTRPGRGPETEAFF
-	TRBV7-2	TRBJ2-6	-	TGTGCCAGCAGCTTAGTCCCCGGGGCCAACGTCCTGACTTTC	CASSLVPGANVLTF
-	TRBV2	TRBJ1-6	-	TGTGCCAGCAAAAGGGCCGGCTTGGAGAGATATAATTCACCCCTCCACTTT	CASKRAGLERYNSPLHF
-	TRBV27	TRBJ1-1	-	TGTGCCAGCTCCACAGGGAACACTGAAGCTTTCTTT	CASSTGNTEAFF
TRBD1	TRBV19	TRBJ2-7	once	TGTGCCAGTAGTATGGTTATTGGACAGGGAGGTTACGAGCAGTACTTC	CASSMVIGQGGYEQYF
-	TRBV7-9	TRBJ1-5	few	TGTGCCAGCAGCTTAGAAGAGAGGGAGGGCCAGCCCCAGCATTTT	CASSLEEREGQPQHF
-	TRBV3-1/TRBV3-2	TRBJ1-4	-	TGTGCCAGCAGCCAAGCAGGTGGGTCTAGAGAAAAACTGTTTTTT	CASSQAGGSREKLFF
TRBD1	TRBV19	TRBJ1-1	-	TGTGCCAGTAGGGGACAGTCAGGCACTAGAGCTTTCTTT	CASRGQSGTRAFF
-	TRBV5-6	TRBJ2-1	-	TGTGCCAGCAGCATCGGGGGAGTAAGGTGGGATGAGCAGTTCTTC	CASSIGGVRWDEQFF